The rows below give T cell receptor beta chains drawn from one sample of a study of T cells after yellow fever vaccination. TCRdb reprocessed the 5' RACE reads via MiXCR and lists one record per CDR3 protein. This sample has 250,000 or so distinct CDR3 sequences, with about 3.9% found just once. Sequenced here: PBMCs, sampled 15 days after the yellow fever booster vaccination. All receptors come from a man younger than 30 who received the YFV17D yellow fever vaccine. CDR3s include the opening cysteine and the closing phenylalanine or tryptophan. The D gene is left open where the match is weak. Only some rows state a clone size, as once, few, many or a class for expanded clones.

D gene	CDR3 length	clone size	V gene	J gene	CDR3 protein	CDR3 DNA
NA	14	many	TRBV7-2	TRBJ1-2	CASTTYLGGDTAPF	TGTGCCAGCACCACCTACTTGGGCGGGGATACCGCTCCGTTC
NA	12	many	TRBV12-3/TRBV12-4	TRBJ1-4	CASSPYMEKLFF	TGTGCCAGCAGTCCATACATGGAAAAACTGTTTTTT
NA	15	many	TRBV5-1	TRBJ1-2	CASSLDRTTTYGYTF	TGCGCCAGCAGCTTGGACCGGACAACCACCTATGGCTACACCTTC
NA	15	many	TRBV10-3	TRBJ1-1	CAISDHPSKNTEAFF	TGTGCCATCAGTGACCACCCGTCGAAGAACACTGAAGCTTTCTTT
NA	16	NA	TRBV4-3	TRBJ1-6	CASSQSLSIYNSPLHF	TGCGCCAGCAGCCAGAGCTTGAGTATCTATAATTCACCCCTCCACTTT
NA	14	NA	TRBV28	TRBJ2-3	CASSLDLSADTQYF	TGTGCCAGCAGCCTGGATTTGAGTGCGGATACGCAGTATTTT
NA	16	many	TRBV20-1	TRBJ2-2	CSARDPLRGNTGELFF	TGCAGTGCTAGGGACCCTCTCCGGGGGAACACCGGGGAGCTGTTTTTT
NA	16	many	TRBV6-2/TRBV6-3	TRBJ2-3	CASSYRTGSRSYTQYF	TGTGCCAGCAGTTACCGTACAGGGTCCCGAAGTTATACGCAGTATTTT
NA	13	few	TRBV4-3	TRBJ1-2	CASSQDRTYGYTF	TGCGCCAGCAGCCAAGACAGGACCTATGGCTACACCTTC
NA	12	NA	TRBV30	TRBJ2-1	CAWSVNESKQFF	TGTGCCTGGAGTGTAAACGAGTCAAAGCAGTTCTTC
NA	14	many	TRBV4-3	TRBJ1-5	CASSRTQGIQPQHF	TGCGCCAGCAGCCGAACCCAGGGGATTCAGCCCCAGCATTTT
NA	11	few	TRBV18	TRBJ1-1	CASSRDREAFF	TGTGCCAGCTCCCGTGACAGGGAAGCTTTCTTT
NA	14	few	TRBV19	TRBJ1-5	CASRRWAGDQPQHF	TGTGCCAGCCGGCGGTGGGCTGGGGATCAGCCCCAGCATTTT
TRBD1	14	many	TRBV20-1	TRBJ1-5	CSVRTGYSNQPQHF	TGCAGTGTCAGGACAGGGTATAGCAATCAGCCCCAGCATTTT
TRBD1	11	many	TRBV29-1	TRBJ1-2	CSVANRGGYTF	TGCAGCGTCGCCAACAGGGGTGGCTACACCTTC
NA	16	many	TRBV5-1	TRBJ2-2	CASSSSMRASTGELFF	TGCGCCAGCAGCAGTTCCATGAGGGCGTCCACCGGGGAGCTGTTTTTT
NA	14	many	TRBV20-1	TRBJ2-2	CSATDSRRPGELFF	TGCAGTGCTACGGACTCGAGAAGGCCCGGGGAGCTGTTTTTT
NA	11	NA	TRBV12-5	TRBJ1-2	CASTFNYGYTF	TGTGCTAGTACCTTTAACTATGGCTACACCTTC
NA	14	many	TRBV7-9	TRBJ1-5	CASSLPGTRTPQHF	TGTGCCAGCAGCTTGCCAGGCACCAGGACGCCCCAGCATTTT
NA	16	many	TRBV7-8	TRBJ2-3	CASSGRGVISTDTQYF	TGTGCCAGCAGCGGACGGGGAGTAATTTCCACAGATACGCAGTATTTT
NA	15	many	TRBV6-2/TRBV6-3	TRBJ2-2	CASSPDRSSTGELFF	TGTGCCAGCAGTCCCGACAGGAGCAGCACCGGGGAGCTGTTTTTT
NA	14	few	TRBV28	TRBJ1-5	CASREGSGNQPQHF	TGTGCCAGCAGGGAGGGGTCCGGCAATCAGCCCCAGCATTTT
NA	16	many	TRBV3-1	TRBJ2-2	CASSRSRGGGTGELFF	TGTGCCAGCAGCCGATCGCGAGGAGGTGGCACCGGGGAGCTGTTTTTT
NA	14	many	TRBV7-9	TRBJ2-7	CASSGPGHSYEQYF	TGTGCCAGCAGCGGACCGGGACACTCCTACGAGCAGTACTTC
NA	15	many	TRBV5-1	TRBJ2-5	CASSLNYRRGETQYF	TGCGCCAGCAGCTTGAACTACCGCCGAGGAGAGACCCAGTACTTC
NA	16	many	TRBV3-1	TRBJ2-3	CASSRGLTEPEDTQYF	TGTGCCAGCAGCCGCGGACTAACCGAGCCCGAAGATACGCAGTATTTT
TRBD1	16	many	TRBV6-5	TRBJ2-1	CASHRQGARGRNEQFF	TGTGCCAGCCATAGACAGGGGGCGAGGGGACGGAATGAGCAGTTCTTC
TRBD2	18	many	TRBV20-1	TRBJ2-3	CSARGGSGGPTGTDTQYF	TGCAGTGCTAGAGGTGGAAGCGGGGGGCCCACGGGGACAGATACGCAGTATTTT
NA	12	many	TRBV5-1	TRBJ1-1	CASSLEEGTAFF	TGCGCCAGCAGCTTGGAGGAGGGGACGGCTTTCTTT
NA	16	NA	TRBV20-1	TRBJ2-7	CSARDVKTADFYEQYF	TGCAGTGCTAGAGATGTCAAGACTGCGGATTTTTACGAGCAGTACTTC
TRBD2	17	many	TRBV29-1	TRBJ2-1	CSARGLAGGSSYNEQFF	TGCAGCGCCCGAGGACTAGCGGGGGGAAGCTCCTACAATGAGCAGTTCTTC
TRBD2	12	many	TRBV29-1	TRBJ2-1	CSVSSGGYEQFF	TGCAGCGTCTCTAGCGGGGGCTATGAGCAGTTCTTC
TRBD1	13	few	TRBV20-1	TRBJ1-5	CSAIRQGDEPQHF	TGCAGTGCTATTAGACAGGGTGACGAGCCCCAGCATTTT
TRBD2	15	many	TRBV7-2	TRBJ2-7	CASSLERGAIYEQYF	TGTGCCAGCAGCTTAGAGCGGGGGGCGATCTACGAGCAGTACTTC
TRBD2	14	many	TRBV18	TRBJ2-5	CASSRGGAQETQYF	TGTGCCAGCTCCCGGGGGGGTGCACAAGAGACCCAGTACTTC
NA	13	many	TRBV20-1	TRBJ2-7	CSARNRVSYEQYF	TGCAGTGCTAGAAACAGGGTCTCCTACGAGCAGTACTTC
NA	11	many	TRBV18	TRBJ1-1	CASDNGNEAFF	TGTGCCAGCGACAACGGCAATGAAGCTTTCTTT
NA	16	many	TRBV6-2/TRBV6-3	TRBJ2-7	CASSKGEDSPSYEQYF	TGTGCCAGCAGTAAGGGCGAGGACAGTCCCTCCTACGAGCAGTACTTC
NA	13	many	TRBV27	TRBJ2-7	CASRGGGSYEQYF	TGTGCCAGCAGGGGTGGGGGATCCTACGAGCAGTACTTC
NA	13	NA	TRBV7-2	TRBJ1-2	CASSLNLGTGYTF	TGTGCCAGCAGCTTAAACCTGGGAACGGGCTACACCTTC
NA	13	many	TRBV29-1	TRBJ1-5	CSVETNSNQPQHF	TGCAGCGTTGAGACAAATAGCAATCAGCCCCAGCATTTT
NA	16	many	TRBV6-8	TRBJ1-5	CASSRGRLASNQPQHF	TGTGCCAGCAGTCGGGGACGGCTAGCGAGCAATCAGCCCCAGCATTTT
TRBD2	15	NA	TRBV7-3	TRBJ2-3	CASSRTASGGDTQYF	TGTGCCAGCAGCAGAACAGCTAGCGGGGGGGATACGCAGTATTTT
NA	12	many	TRBV5-1	TRBJ1-6	CASRNDRASLHF	TGCGCCAGCAGGAACGACCGAGCATCACTCCACTTT
NA	14	many	TRBV20-1	TRBJ2-3	CSARVRGATDTQYF	TGCAGTGCTAGAGTTCGGGGGGCAACAGATACGCAGTATTTT
NA	16	few	TRBV9	TRBJ1-1	CASSVVPRQPNTEAFF	TGTGCCAGCAGCGTAGTCCCCAGGCAACCGAACACTGAAGCTTTCTTT
NA	13	many	TRBV7-2	TRBJ2-2	CASSLASSGELFF	TGTGCCAGCAGCTTAGCCTCAAGCGGGGAGCTGTTTTTT
NA	18	many	TRBV6-5	TRBJ2-1	CASPTYRGRSSSYNEQFF	TGTGCCAGCCCTACCTACCGGGGACGTTCGAGCTCCTACAATGAGCAGTTCTTC
NA	13	NA	TRBV18	TRBJ2-3	CASLGTLTDTQYF	TGTGCCAGCCTCGGGACGCTCACAGATACGCAGTATTTT
NA	16	many	TRBV10-3	TRBJ2-3	CAIRDTVLESTDTQYF	TGTGCCATCAGGGATACCGTCCTCGAAAGCACAGATACGCAGTATTTT
NA	12	many	TRBV5-1	TRBJ2-3	CASSSAADTQYF	TGCGCCAGCAGCTCGGCAGCAGATACGCAGTATTTT
TRBD1	14	few	TRBV29-1	TRBJ2-1	CSGKTGVAYNEQFF	TGCAGCGGAAAGACAGGGGTGGCCTACAATGAGCAGTTCTTC